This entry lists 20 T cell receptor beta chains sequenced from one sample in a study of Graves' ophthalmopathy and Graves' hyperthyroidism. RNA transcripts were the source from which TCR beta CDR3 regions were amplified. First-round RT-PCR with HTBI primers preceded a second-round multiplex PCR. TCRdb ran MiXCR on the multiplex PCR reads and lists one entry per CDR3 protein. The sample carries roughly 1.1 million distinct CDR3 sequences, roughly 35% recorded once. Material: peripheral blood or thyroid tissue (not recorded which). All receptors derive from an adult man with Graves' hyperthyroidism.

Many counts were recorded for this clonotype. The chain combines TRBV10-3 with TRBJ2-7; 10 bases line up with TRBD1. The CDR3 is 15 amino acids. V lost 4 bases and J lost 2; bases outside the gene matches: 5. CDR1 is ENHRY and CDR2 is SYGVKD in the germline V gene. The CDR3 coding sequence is TGTGCCATCAGTGGCCCGGGACAGGGGACCTACGAGCAGTACTTC. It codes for CAISGPGQGTYEQYF.

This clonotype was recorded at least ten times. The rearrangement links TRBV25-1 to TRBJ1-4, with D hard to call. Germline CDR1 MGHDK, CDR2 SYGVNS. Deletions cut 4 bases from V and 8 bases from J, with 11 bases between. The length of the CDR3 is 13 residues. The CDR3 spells CASSVGIFEKLFF. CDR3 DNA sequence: TGTGCCAGCAGTGTGGGGATTTTCGAAAAACTGTTTTTT.

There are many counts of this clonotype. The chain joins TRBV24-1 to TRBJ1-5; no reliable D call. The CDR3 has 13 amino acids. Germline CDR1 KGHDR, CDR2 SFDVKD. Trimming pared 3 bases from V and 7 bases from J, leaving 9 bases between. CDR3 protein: CATSDNVWQPQHF. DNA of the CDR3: TGTGCCACCAGTGATAACGTGTGGCAGCCCCAGCATTTT.

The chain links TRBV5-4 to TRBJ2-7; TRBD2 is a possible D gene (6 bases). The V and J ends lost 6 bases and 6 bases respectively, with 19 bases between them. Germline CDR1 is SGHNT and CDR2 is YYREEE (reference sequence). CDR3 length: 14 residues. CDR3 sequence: CASTAGPAGLEQYF. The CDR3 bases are TGTGCCAGCACCGCGGGACCAGCAGGGCTCGAGCAGTACTTC.

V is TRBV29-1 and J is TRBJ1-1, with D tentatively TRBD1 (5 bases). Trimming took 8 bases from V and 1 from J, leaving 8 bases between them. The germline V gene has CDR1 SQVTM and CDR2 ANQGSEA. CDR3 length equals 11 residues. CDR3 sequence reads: CSSDKNTEAFF. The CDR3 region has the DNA TGCAGCTCGGACAAGAACACTGAAGCTTTCTTT.

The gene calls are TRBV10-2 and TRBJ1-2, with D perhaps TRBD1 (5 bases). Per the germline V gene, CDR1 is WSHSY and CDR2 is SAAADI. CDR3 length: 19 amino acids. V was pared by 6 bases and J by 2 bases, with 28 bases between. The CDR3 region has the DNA TGCGCCAGCAGCCCACGGGCCTTTATTTTGTGGGGGTTAAACTATGGCTACACCTTC. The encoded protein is CASSPRAFILWGLNYGYTF.

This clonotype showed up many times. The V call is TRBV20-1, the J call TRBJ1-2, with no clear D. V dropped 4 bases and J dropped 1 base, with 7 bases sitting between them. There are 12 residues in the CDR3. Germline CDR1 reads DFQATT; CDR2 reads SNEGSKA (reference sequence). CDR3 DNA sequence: TGCAGTGCTATTGCATTTAACTATGGCTACACCTTC. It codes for CSAIAFNYGYTF.

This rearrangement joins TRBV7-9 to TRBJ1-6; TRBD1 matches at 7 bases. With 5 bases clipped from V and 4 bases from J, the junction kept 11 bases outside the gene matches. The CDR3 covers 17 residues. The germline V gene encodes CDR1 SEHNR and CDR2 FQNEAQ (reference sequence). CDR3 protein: CASSPGTAVLYNSPLHF. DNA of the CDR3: TGTGCCAGCAGCCCAGGGACAGCCGTCCTTTATAATTCACCCCTCCACTTT.

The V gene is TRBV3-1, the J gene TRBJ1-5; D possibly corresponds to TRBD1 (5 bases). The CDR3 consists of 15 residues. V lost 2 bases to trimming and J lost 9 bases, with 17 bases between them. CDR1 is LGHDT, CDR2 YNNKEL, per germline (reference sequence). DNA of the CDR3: TGTGCCAGCAGCCAAACTGGGGGGGAGGGAGCGCCCCAGCATTTT. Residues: CASSQTGGEGAPQHF.

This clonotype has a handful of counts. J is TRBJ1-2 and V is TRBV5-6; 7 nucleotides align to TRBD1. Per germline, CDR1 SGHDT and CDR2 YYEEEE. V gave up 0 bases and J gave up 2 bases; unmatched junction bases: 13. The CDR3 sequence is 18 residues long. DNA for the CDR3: TGTGCCAGCAGCTTGGAACGGACAGGCTCCATAGCCAACTATGGCTACACCTTC. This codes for CASSLERTGSIANYGYTF.

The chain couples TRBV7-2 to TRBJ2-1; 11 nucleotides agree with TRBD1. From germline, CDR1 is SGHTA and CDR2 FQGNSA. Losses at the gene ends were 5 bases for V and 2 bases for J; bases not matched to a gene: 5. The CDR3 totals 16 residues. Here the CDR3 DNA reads TGTGCCAGCAGCCGGGACAGGGGGAGGGCCTACAATGAGCAGTTCTTC. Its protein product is CASSRDRGRAYNEQFF.

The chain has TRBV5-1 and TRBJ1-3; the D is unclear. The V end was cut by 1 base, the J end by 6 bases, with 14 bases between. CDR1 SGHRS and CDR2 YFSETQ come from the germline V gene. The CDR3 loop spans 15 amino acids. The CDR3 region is CASSLNPTTENTIYF. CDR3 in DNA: TGCGCCAGCAGCTTGAACCCGACAACGGAAAACACCATATATTTT.

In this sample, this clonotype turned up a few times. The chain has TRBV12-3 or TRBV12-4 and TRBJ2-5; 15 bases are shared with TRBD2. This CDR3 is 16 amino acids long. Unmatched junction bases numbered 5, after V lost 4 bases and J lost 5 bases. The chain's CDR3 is CASSWTSGREDETQYF. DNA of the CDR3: TGTGCCAGCAGTTGGACTAGCGGGAGGGAGGACGAGACCCAGTACTTC.

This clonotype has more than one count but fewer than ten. CDR3 coding DNA: TGTGCCATCATCCGGAGGCAGCCCCAGCATTTT. Encoded protein: CAIIRRQPQHF. The gene calls are TRBV10-3 and TRBJ1-5, with D hard to call. The CDR3 consists of 11 residues. Germline V gene sequence: CDR1 ENHRY, CDR2 SYGVKD. The V and J ends lost 7 bases and 7 bases respectively, with 8 bases between them.

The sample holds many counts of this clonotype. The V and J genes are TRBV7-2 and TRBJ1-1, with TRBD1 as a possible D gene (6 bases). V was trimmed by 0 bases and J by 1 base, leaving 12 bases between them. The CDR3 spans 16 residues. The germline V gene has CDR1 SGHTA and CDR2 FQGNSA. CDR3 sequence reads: CASSLARTVRNTEAFF. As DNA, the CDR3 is TGTGCCAGCAGCTTAGCCCGGACAGTCAGGAACACTGAAGCTTTCTTT.

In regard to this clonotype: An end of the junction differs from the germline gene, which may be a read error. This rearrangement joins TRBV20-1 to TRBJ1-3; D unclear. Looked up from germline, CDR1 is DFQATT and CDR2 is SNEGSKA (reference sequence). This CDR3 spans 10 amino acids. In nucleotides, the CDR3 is TGCAGTGCTACCCCTGTTCAGCGGGAGTGG. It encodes CSATPVQREW.

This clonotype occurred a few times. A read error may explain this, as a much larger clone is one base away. In nucleotides, the CDR3 is TGTGCCATCTACCCTGGGTCCAACGTCCTGACTTTC. This encodes CAIYPGSNVLTF. The chain combines TRBV11-2 with TRBJ2-6; D is unclear. Per germline, CDR1 SGHAT and CDR2 FQNNGV. The CDR3 runs 12 residues.

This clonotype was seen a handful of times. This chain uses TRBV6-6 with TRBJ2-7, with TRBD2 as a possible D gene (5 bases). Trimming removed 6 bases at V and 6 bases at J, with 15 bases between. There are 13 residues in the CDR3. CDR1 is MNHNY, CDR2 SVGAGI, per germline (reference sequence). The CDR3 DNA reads TGTGCCAGCAGCCCGAGTCCGGGGTTCGAGCAGTACTTC. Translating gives CASSPSPGFEQYF.

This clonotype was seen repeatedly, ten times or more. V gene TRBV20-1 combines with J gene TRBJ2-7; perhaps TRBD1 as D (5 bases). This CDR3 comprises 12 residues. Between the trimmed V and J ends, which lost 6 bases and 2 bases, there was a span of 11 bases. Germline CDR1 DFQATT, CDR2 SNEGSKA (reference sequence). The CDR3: CSAADSPYEQYF. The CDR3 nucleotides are TGCAGTGCGGCTGACAGTCCCTACGAGCAGTACTTC.

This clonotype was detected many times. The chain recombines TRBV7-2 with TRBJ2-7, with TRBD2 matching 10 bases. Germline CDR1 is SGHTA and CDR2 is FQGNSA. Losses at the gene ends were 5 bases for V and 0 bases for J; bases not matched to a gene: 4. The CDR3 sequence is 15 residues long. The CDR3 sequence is CASSRRTSGSYEQYF. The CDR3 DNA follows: TGTGCCAGCAGCCGCCGGACTAGCGGCTCCTACGAGCAGTACTTC.